The 7 T cell receptor beta chains in this list originate from one sample, sequenced in a study of T cell responses to AZD1222 COVID-19 vaccine. Measured with immunoSEQ multiplex PCR; TCRdb has only the in-frame clones, and not every one. Of 200,000 or so clones in the sample, around 90% are singletons; the top ten hold roughly 8%. The material sequenced was peripheral blood, taken on day 0 of AZD1222 vaccination. The origin of the receptors is an adult in good health.

This chain connects TRBV6-2 or TRBV6-3 to TRBJ2-1; 11 bases fit TRBD2. Germline V gives CDR1 MNHEY, CDR2 SVGEGT. The CDR3 is 16 residues long. Trimming removed 2 bases from V and 5 bases from J; junction bases left unmatched: 5. The CDR3 DNA follows: TGTGCCAGCAGTTACGCTAGCGGGGGGAGCAACAATGAGCAGTTCTTC. This gives the protein CASSYASGGSNNEQFF.

The chain links TRBV4-1 to TRBJ2-7, with TRBD2 matching 15 bases. Germline trimming cut 3 bases from V and 3 bases from J; bases unmatched to any gene: 6. The germline CDR1 and CDR2 sequences are MGHRA and YSYEKL. The CDR3 runs 17 residues. The CDR3, as DNA: TGCGCCAGCAGCCACGAGAGGACTAGCGGGGGGGACTACGAGCAGTACTTC. It encodes CASSHERTSGGDYEQYF.

The CDR3 nucleotides read TGTGCCAGCAGCCCCCGGACAGGGGGGCCCGATGAGCAGTTCTTC. Encoded protein: CASSPRTGGPDEQFF. This chain connects TRBV11-3 to TRBJ2-1; 10 bases agree with TRBD1. With 5 bases clipped from V and 8 bases from J, the junction kept 9 bases outside the gene matches. The germline V gene has CDR1 SGHNT and CDR2 YENEEA. The CDR3 runs to 15 residues.

This clone was detected only a few times. The J gene is TRBJ1-1, the V gene TRBV7-3; D ambiguous. In germline, CDR1 is SGHTA, CDR2 FQGTGA. Trimming took off 5 bases at V and 6 bases at J, with 13 bases between the two ends. The CDR3 has 13 residues. Here the CDR3 reads CASSPSGGAEAFF. CDR3 nucleotides: TGTGCCAGCAGCCCAAGTGGCGGGGCTGAAGCTTTCTTT.

The CDR3 protein is CATEGWSGEGDTEAFF. In DNA, the CDR3 is TGTGCCACGGAAGGATGGTCGGGGGAGGGAGACACTGAAGCTTTCTTT. The gene calls are TRBV5-4 and TRBJ1-1, with D possibly matching TRBD1 (5 bases). Germline assignment: CDR1 SGHNT and CDR2 YYREEE (reference sequence). The CDR3 has 16 residues. Trimming pared 9 bases from V and 3 bases from J, leaving 24 bases between. Combining the CDR3 with reference TRBV5-4 and TRBJ1-1 gives the whole variable domain ETGVTQSPTHLIKTRGQQVTLRCSSQSGHNTVSWYQQALGQGPQFIFQYYREEENGRGNFPPRFSGLQFPNYSSELNVNALELDDSALYLCATEGWSGEGDTEAFFGQGTRLTVV.

V usage is TRBV5-1 and J usage is TRBJ2-7; D gene ambiguous. The CDR3 contains 15 residues. Germline V lookup: CDR1 SGHRS, CDR2 YFSETQ. V lost 0 bases, J lost 5 bases, and 15 bases lay in between. Written as DNA, the CDR3 is TGCGCCAGCAGCTTGGATTCTCCATACCCCCACGAGCAGTACTTC. It codes for CASSLDSPYPHEQYF.

V and J are TRBV28 and TRBJ1-5, with D maybe TRBD1 (5 bases). The germline gives CDR1 MDHEN, CDR2 SYDVKM. The CDR3 spans 17 residues. V shed 5 bases and J shed 0 bases, with 17 bases lying between them. CDR3 region: CASSLLEGKYSNQPQHF. For the CDR3, the DNA is TGTGCCAGCAGTCTTCTAGAGGGGAAATATAGCAATCAGCCCCAGCATTTT.